The rows below give T cell receptor beta chains drawn from one sample of a study of cytomegalovirus exposure and HLA in healthy donors. Generated by immunoSEQ multiplex PCR, the TCRdb table keeps only in-frame clones and is missing some. This table has 140,000 to 150,000 clones, roughly 79% appearing once. The sample comprised PBMCs. The receptors were gathered from a woman aged 30 to 39 in good health and CMV-seronegative. The CDR3 runs from the conserved cysteine through the conserved F or W. The D gene is left open where the match is weak. For some rows the clone size is stated as once, few or many, or as a class when expanded; others skip it.

TRBV10-3	TRBJ1-1	14	-	few	TGTGCCATCAGTGAGTCGGCCCCCATCTCTGAAGCTTTCTTT	CAISESAPISEAFF
TRBV29-1	TRBJ1-4	13	TRBD1	-	TGCAGCGTTAACGTACAGGGGAATGAAAAACTGTTTTTT	CSVNVQGNEKLFF
TRBV27	TRBJ2-7	13	-	-	TGTGCCAGCAGTATCCTCCCACAGGGCCAGCAGTACTTC	CASSILPQGQQYF
TRBV5-1	TRBJ1-1	14	TRBD1	-	TGCGCCAGCAGCTCCCGACAGGGGGTGACTGAAGCTTTCTTT	CASSSRQGVTEAFF
TRBV6-6	TRBJ1-1	15	-	-	TGTGCCCTCATCCCCGGCAGGGCCAGATCCCCTGAAGCTTTCTTT	CALIPGRARSPEAFF
TRBV7-9	TRBJ2-7	13	-	-	TGTGCCAGCAGCCCCCCAGGCACCTACGAGCAGTACTTC	CASSPPGTYEQYF
TRBV28	TRBJ1-5	16	TRBD1	-	TGTGCCAGCAGTCCCCGACAGGGGGCCGGCAATCAGCCCCAGCATTTT	CASSPRQGAGNQPQHF
TRBV11-2	TRBJ2-7	13	-	-	TGTGCCAGCAGCTTGATATCAGCCTACGAGCAGTACTTC	CASSLISAYEQYF
TRBV29-1	TRBJ2-1	16	-	-	TGCAGCGTTGAAGCTTTAGACCGGAGCTCCTACAATGAGCAGTTCTTC	CSVEALDRSSYNEQFF
TRBV7-9	TRBJ1-1	14	-	-	TGTGCCAGCAGCTTAGCCTTTATGAACACTGAAGCTTTCTTT	CASSLAFMNTEAFF
TRBV5-4	TRBJ2-4	15	-	-	TGTGCCAGCAGCTCCCAACAGGGTGCCAAAAACATTCAGTACTTC	CASSSQQGAKNIQYF
TRBV19	TRBJ1-2	14	-	-	TGTGCCAGCCGTCATTTCGGGGGGACGGGTGGCTACACCTTC	CASRHFGGTGGYTF
TRBV5-1	TRBJ2-1	14	-	-	TGCGCCAGCAGCCCCAGACAGGAATACAATGAGCAGTTCTTC	CASSPRQEYNEQFF
TRBV19	TRBJ2-3	15	TRBD2	once	TGTGCCAGTAGTGAAAGCGGGGGTCCCACAGATACGCAGTATTTT	CASSESGGPTDTQYF
TRBV25-1	TRBJ2-5	13	TRBD2	-	TGTGCCATGGGGGGAGGGGACCAAGAGACCCAGTACTTC	CAMGGGDQETQYF
TRBV30	TRBJ1-6	17	TRBD1	-	TGTGCCTGGAGTGTACTAGGGACAGGGGTCTTAAATTCACCCCTCCACTTT	CAWSVLGTGVLNSPLHF
TRBV6-1	TRBJ2-5	15	-	-	TGTGCCAGCATTTCCGGGGCCGGGGGTTCAGAGACCCAGTACTTC	CASISGAGGSETQYF
TRBV2	TRBJ1-1	13	-	-	TGTGCCAGCAGTGGAGATTTGAACACTGAAGCTTTCTTT	CASSGDLNTEAFF
TRBV2	TRBJ2-6	15	TRBD2	-	TGTGCCAGCGCTGGCGGGGGGGCTGGGGCCAACGTCCTGACTTTC	CASAGGGAGANVLTF
TRBV27	TRBJ1-1	14	-	few	TGTGCCAGCAGAACTGGGGCCGGGCTTACTGAAGCTTTCTTT	CASRTGAGLTEAFF
TRBV5-1	TRBJ1-1	14	-	once	TGCGCCAGCAGCTTGGGCGGGGGGAACACTGAAGCTTTCTTT	CASSLGGGNTEAFF
TRBV9	TRBJ1-1	14	TRBD1	-	TGTGCCAGCAGCTCGACAGGGCTGAACACTGAAGCTTTCTTT	CASSSTGLNTEAFF
TRBV5-1	TRBJ2-1	18	TRBD1	-	TGCGCCAGCAGCTTAAGAGCCGCCGGACAGGGAAAAAATAATGAGCAGTTCTTC	CASSLRAAGQGKNNEQFF
TRBV5-1	TRBJ2-1	16	TRBD2	few	TGCGCCAGCAGCTTGGAGGTAGCGGGGGGTTACAATGAGCAGTTCTTC	CASSLEVAGGYNEQFF
TRBV7-8	TRBJ1-5	17	TRBD1	few	TGTGCCAGCAGCTTAGGGGGACAGGCAATTAGCAATCAGCCCCAGCATTTT	CASSLGGQAISNQPQHF
TRBV5-6	TRBJ1-4	12	-	few	TGTGCCAGCAGCTTCCTTAATGAAAAACTGTTTTTT	CASSFLNEKLFF
TRBV5-1	TRBJ1-2	14	-	-	TGCGCCAGCAGCTTGTCACAGGCATCCGATGGCTACACCTTC	CASSLSQASDGYTF
TRBV2	TRBJ2-5	17	TRBD2	-	TGTGCCAGCAGTTTGGGCGGAGCGGGGGGGGCCCTTGAGACCCAGTACTTC	CASSLGGAGGALETQYF
TRBV6-1	TRBJ1-2	13	TRBD1	-	TGTGCCAGCAAGGTGGGCAGGGGGCTCGGCTACACCTTC	CASKVGRGLGYTF
TRBV5-6	TRBJ2-2	14	-	-	TGTGCCAGCAGCTTGGGGGCGGGCACCGGGGAGCTGTTTTTT	CASSLGAGTGELFF
TRBV7-8	TRBJ1-4	15	TRBD1	few	TGTGCCAGCAGCAGACAGGGGCCCAGGAATGAAAAACTGTTTTTT	CASSRQGPRNEKLFF
TRBV7-2	TRBJ1-1	15	TRBD1	-	TGTGCCAGCAGCTGGGACAGCATCCCGAACACTGAAGCTTTCTTT	CASSWDSIPNTEAFF
TRBV5-4	TRBJ1-2	14	-	-	TGTGCCAGCAGCTTGGGAGGCAGCCACTATGGCTACACCTTC	CASSLGGSHYGYTF
TRBV14	TRBJ2-3	13	-	-	TGTGCCAGCAGCCAAGGGTACAGCCGCCCGCAGTATTTT	CASSQGYSRPQYF
TRBV4-2	TRBJ2-3	15	TRBD2	few	TGTGCCAGCAGCCCTCAGCGGGGGAGCACAGATACGCAGTATTTT	CASSPQRGSTDTQYF
TRBV5-4	TRBJ2-1	16	TRBD2	-	TGTGCCAGCAGCCCCGGGGGCGGGGGGGCCATCAATGAGCAGTTCTTC	CASSPGGGGAINEQFF
TRBV5-1	TRBJ2-1	13	-	-	TGCGCCAGCGGCCGGGACATATACAATGAGCAGTTCTTC	CASGRDIYNEQFF
TRBV5-1	TRBJ2-1	18	TRBD2	-	TGCGCCAGCAGCTTGGGACTAGCGGGGCGCCGAATTTACAATGAGCAGTTCTTC	CASSLGLAGRRIYNEQFF
TRBV4-2	TRBJ1-5	15	-	-	TGTGCCAGCAGCCAAGACTGGGGGGTCCATCAGCCCCAGCATTTT	CASSQDWGVHQPQHF
TRBV4-2	TRBJ2-1	14	-	-	TGTGCCAGCAGCCAAGTATGGAGGGCCCGGGAGCAGTTCTTC	CASSQVWRAREQFF
TRBV10-3	TRBJ1-2	15	TRBD1	-	TGTGCCATCAGTGTAACAGGGGGCCGAGATGGGGGCTACACCTTC	CAISVTGGRDGGYTF
TRBV15	TRBJ1-5	12	-	-	TGTGCCACCAGCCTTGCCGGGAAGCCCCAGCATTTT	CATSLAGKPQHF
TRBV7-3	TRBJ2-1	16	TRBD1	-	TGTGCCAGCAGCCGGACTTCCGGGACAGGGTACAATGAGCAGTTCTTC	CASSRTSGTGYNEQFF
TRBV6-1	TRBJ2-2	15	TRBD1	-	TGTGCCAGCGCCACCGGGACAGGATACACCGGGGAGCTGTTTTTT	CASATGTGYTGELFF
TRBV7-6	TRBJ1-6	17	-	-	TGTGCCAGCAGCCCTAGAGCGGGCGGAGGTTCTAATTCACCCCTCCACTTT	CASSPRAGGGSNSPLHF
TRBV19	TRBJ1-6	16	-	-	TGTGCCAGTACCCCGAGAATTATCAAGTATAATTCACCCCTCCACTTT	CASTPRIIKYNSPLHF
TRBV9	TRBJ2-1	16	TRBD2	-	TGTGCCAGCAGCCCGATCGGAACTAGCGGATACAATGAGCAGTTCTTC	CASSPIGTSGYNEQFF
TRBV6-5	TRBJ2-2	14	TRBD1	-	TGTGCCAGCAGGGAGGACAGGGGCACCGGGGAGCTGTTTTTT	CASREDRGTGELFF
TRBV2	TRBJ2-3	17	TRBD1	-	TGTGCCAGCAGTGCCTGGACCGGGACAGGTCCCACAGATACGCAGTATTTT	CASSAWTGTGPTDTQYF
TRBV7-8	TRBJ1-2	14	-	-	TGTGCCAGCAGCTTAACAAACCGGGACTATGGCTACACCTTC	CASSLTNRDYGYTF
TRBV19	TRBJ2-5	16	-	-	TGTGCCAGTAGTATTCCCCAGGGGACCACTCAAGAGACCCAGTACTTC	CASSIPQGTTQETQYF
TRBV7-3	TRBJ2-5	14	-	-	TGTGCCAGCAGCTTCGGGGGGCTGGGGGAGACCCAGTACTTC	CASSFGGLGETQYF